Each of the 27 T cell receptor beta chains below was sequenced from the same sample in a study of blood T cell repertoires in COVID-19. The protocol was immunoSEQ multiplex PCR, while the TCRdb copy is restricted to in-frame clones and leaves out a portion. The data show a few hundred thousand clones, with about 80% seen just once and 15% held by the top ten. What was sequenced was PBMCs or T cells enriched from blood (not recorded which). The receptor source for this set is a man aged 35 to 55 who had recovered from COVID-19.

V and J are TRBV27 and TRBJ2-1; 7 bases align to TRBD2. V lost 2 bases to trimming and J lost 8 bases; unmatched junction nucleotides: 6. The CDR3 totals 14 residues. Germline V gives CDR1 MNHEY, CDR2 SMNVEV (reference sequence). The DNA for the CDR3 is TGTGCCAGCAGTTTAGATTTGGGGAGGGATGAGCAGTTCTTC. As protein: CASSLDLGRDEQFF.

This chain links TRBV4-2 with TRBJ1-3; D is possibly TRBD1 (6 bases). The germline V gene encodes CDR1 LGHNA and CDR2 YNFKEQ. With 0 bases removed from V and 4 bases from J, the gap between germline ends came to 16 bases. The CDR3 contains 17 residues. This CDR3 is CASSQESVTGTGNTIYF. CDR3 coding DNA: TGTGCCAGCAGCCAAGAGTCCGTCACAGGGACAGGAAACACCATATATTTT.

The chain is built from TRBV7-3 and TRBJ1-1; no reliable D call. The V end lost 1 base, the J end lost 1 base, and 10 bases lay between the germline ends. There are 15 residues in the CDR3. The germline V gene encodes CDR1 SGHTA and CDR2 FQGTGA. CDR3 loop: CASSLNPAGNTEAFF. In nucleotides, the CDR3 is TGTGCCAGCAGCTTAAACCCAGCAGGGAACACTGAAGCTTTCTTT. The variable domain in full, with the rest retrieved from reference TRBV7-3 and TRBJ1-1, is GAGVSQTPSNKVTEKGKYVELRCDPISGHTALYWYRQSLGQGPEFLIYFQGTGAADDSGLPNDRFFAVRPEGSVSTLKIQRTERGDSAVYLCASSLNPAGNTEAFFGQGTRLTVV.

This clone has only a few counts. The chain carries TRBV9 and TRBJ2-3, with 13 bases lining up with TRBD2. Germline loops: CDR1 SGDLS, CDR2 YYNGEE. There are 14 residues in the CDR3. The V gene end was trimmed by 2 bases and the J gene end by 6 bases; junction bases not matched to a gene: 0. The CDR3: CASSVTSGRDTQYF. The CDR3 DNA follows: TGTGCCAGCAGCGTGACTAGCGGGAGGGATACGCAGTATTTT.

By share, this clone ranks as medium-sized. The CDR3 bases are TGTGCCAGCAGTGACGGCGGGGGAACTAGCAATGAGCAGTTCTTC. It translates to CASSDGGGTSNEQFF. J is TRBJ2-1 and V is TRBV6-4, with 7 nucleotides matching TRBD2. V was pared by 2 bases and J by 6 bases, with 7 bases of the junction left unmatched. The CDR3 length is 15 residues. Germline V lookup: CDR1 MRHNA, CDR2 SNTAGT.

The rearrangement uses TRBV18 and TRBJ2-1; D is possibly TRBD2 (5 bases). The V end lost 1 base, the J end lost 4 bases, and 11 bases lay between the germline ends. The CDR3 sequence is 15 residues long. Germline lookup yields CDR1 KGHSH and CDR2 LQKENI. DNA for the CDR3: TGTGCCAGCTCACCACTAGCGCTCCTATACAATGAGCAGTTCTTC. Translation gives CASSPLALLYNEQFF. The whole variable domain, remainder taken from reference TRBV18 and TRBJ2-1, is NAGVMQNPRHLVRRRGQEARLRCSPMKGHSHVYWYRQLPEEGLKFMVYLQKENIIDESGMPKERFSAEFPKEGPSILRIQQVVRGDSAAYFCASSPLALLYNEQFFGPGTRLTVL.

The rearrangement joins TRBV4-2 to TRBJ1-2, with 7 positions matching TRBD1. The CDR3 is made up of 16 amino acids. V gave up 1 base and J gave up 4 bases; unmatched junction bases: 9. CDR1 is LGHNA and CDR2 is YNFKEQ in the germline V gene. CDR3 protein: CASSQALRQGFYGYTF. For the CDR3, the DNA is TGTGCCAGCAGCCAAGCCCTTAGACAGGGATTCTATGGCTACACCTTC.

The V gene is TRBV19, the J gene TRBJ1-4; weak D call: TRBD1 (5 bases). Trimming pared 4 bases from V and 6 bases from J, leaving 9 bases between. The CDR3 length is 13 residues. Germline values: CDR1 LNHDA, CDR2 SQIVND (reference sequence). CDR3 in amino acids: CASSRLQDEKLFF. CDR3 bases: TGTGCCAGTAGTAGGTTACAGGATGAAAAACTGTTTTTT.

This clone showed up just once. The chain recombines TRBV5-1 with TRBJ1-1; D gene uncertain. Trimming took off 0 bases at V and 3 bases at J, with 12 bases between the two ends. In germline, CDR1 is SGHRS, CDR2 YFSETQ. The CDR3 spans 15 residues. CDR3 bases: TGCGCCAGCAGCTTGGATGGAGCGGGGTACACTGAAGCTTTCTTT. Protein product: CASSLDGAGYTEAFF.

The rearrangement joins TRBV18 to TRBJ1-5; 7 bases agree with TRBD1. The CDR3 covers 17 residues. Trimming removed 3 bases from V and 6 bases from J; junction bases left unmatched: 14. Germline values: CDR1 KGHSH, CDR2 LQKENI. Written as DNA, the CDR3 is TGTGCCAGCTCACCTGCCGTGGCAGGGGGAGTCGGTCAGCCCCAGCATTTT. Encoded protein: CASSPAVAGGVGQPQHF.

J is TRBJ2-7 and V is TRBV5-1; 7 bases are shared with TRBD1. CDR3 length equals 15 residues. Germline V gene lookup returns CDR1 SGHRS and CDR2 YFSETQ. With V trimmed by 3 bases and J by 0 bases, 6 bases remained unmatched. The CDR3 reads CASSSYRGSSYEQYF. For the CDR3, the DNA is TGCGCCAGCAGCTCATACAGGGGTAGCTCCTACGAGCAGTACTTC.

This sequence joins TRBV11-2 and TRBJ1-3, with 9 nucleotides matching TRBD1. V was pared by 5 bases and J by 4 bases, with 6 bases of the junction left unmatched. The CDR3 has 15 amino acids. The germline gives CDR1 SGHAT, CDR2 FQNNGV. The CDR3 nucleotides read TGTGCCAGCAGCCCGGGACAGGGACCAGGAAACACCATATATTTT. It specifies CASSPGQGPGNTIYF.

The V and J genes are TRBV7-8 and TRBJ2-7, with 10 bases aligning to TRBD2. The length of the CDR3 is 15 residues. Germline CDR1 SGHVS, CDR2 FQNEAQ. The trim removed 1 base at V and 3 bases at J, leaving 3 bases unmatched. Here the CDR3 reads CASSLVRLAGYEQYF. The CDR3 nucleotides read TGTGCCAGCAGCTTAGTCAGACTAGCGGGCTACGAGCAGTACTTC.

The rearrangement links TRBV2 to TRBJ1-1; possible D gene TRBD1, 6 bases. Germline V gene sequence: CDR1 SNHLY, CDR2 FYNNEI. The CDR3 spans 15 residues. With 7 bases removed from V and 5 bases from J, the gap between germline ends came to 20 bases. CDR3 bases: TGTGCCAGCACTCCAATGGTCTCAGGGGAGACTGAAGCTTTCTTT. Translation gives CASTPMVSGETEAFF.

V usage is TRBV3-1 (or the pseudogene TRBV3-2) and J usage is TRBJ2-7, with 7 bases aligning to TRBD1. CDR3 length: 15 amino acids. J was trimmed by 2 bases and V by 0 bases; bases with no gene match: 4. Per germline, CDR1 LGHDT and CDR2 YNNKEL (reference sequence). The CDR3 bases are TGTGCCAGCAGCCAAGATAGGGGGACAGCCTACGAGCAGTACTTC. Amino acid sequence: CASSQDRGTAYEQYF.

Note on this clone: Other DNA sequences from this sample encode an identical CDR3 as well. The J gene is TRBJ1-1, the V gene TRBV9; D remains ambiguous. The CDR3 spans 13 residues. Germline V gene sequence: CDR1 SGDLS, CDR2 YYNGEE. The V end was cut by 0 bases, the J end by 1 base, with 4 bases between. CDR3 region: CASSVGRNTEAFF. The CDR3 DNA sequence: TGTGCCAGCAGCGTAGGTCGGAACACTGAAGCTTTCTTT. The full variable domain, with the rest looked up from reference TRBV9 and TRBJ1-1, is DSGVTQTPKHLITATGQRVTLRCSPRSGDLSVYWYQQSLDQGLQFLIQYYNGEERAKGNILERFSAQQFPDLHSELNLSSLELGDSALYFCASSVGRNTEAFFGQGTRLTVV.

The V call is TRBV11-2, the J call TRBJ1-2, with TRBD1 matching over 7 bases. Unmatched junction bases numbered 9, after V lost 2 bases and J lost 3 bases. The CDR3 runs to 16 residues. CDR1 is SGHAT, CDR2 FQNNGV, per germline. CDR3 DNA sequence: TGTGCCAGCAGCTTACGAAACACAGGGGTGTACTATGGCTACACCTTC. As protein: CASSLRNTGVYYGYTF. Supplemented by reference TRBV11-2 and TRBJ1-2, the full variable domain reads EAGVAQSPRYKIIEKRQSVAFWCNPISGHATLYWYQQILGQGPKLLIQFQNNGVVDDSQLPKDRFSAERLKGVDSTLKIQPAKLEDSAVYLCASSLRNTGVYYGYTFGSGTRLTVV.

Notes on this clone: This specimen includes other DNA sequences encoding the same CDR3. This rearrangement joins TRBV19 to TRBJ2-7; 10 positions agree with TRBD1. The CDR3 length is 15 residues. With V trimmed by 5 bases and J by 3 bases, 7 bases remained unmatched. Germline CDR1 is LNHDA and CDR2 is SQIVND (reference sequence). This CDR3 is CASSAPGQGIYEQYF. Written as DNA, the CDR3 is TGTGCCAGTAGTGCGCCGGGACAGGGGATCTACGAGCAGTACTTC. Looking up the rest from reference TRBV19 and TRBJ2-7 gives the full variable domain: DGGITQSPKYLFRKEGQNVTLSCEQNLNHDAMYWYRQDPGQGLRLIYYSQIVNDFQKGDIAEGYSVSREKKESFPLTVTSAQKNPTAFYLCASSAPGQGIYEQYFGPGTRLTVT.

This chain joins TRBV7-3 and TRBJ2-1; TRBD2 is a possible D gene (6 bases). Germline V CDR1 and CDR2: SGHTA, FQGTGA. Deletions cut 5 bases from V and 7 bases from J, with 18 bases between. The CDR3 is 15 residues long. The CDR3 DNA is TGTGCCAGCAGCCCCGTCTCGGGTGCGGGAAATGAGCAGTTCTTC. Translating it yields CASSPVSGAGNEQFF.

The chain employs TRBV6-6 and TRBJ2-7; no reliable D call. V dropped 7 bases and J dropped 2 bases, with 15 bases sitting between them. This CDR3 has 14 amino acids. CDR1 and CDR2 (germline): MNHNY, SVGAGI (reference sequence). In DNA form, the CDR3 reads TGTGCCAGCACCGACCCCACAGTCGCCTACGAGCAGTACTTC. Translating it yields CASTDPTVAYEQYF.

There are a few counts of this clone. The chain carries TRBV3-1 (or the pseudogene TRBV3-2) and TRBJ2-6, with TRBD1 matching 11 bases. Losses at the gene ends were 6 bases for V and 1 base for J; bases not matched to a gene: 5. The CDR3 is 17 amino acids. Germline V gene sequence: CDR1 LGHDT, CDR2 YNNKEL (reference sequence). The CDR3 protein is CASSPGTGGSGANVLTF. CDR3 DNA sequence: TGTGCCAGCAGTCCCGGGACAGGGGGATCTGGGGCCAACGTCCTGACTTTC.

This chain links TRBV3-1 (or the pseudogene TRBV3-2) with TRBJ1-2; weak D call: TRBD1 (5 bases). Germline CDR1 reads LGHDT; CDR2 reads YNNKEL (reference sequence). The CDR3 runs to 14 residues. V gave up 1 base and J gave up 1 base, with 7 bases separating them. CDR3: CASSQGGLNYGYTF. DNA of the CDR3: TGTGCCAGCAGCCAAGGGGGACTTAACTATGGCTACACCTTC.

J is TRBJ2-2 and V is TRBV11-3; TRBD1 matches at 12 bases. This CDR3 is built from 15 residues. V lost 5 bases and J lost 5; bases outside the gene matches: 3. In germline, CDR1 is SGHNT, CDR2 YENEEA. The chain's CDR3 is CASSLGQGATGELFF. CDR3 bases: TGTGCCAGCAGCCTGGGACAGGGGGCGACCGGGGAGCTGTTTTTT.

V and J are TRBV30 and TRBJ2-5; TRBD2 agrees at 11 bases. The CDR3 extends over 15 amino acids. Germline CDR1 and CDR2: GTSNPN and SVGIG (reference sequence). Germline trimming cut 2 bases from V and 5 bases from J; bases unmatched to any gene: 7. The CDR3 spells CAWSLTSGSGETQYF. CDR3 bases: TGTGCCTGGAGTCTCACTAGCGGGAGCGGGGAGACCCAGTACTTC.

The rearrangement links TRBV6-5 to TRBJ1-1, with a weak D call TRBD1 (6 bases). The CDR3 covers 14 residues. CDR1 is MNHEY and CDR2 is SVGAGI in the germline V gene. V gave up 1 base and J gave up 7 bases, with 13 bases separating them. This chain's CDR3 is CASSYFDRQVEAFF. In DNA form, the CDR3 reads TGTGCCAGCAGTTACTTCGACCGACAGGTTGAAGCTTTCTTT.

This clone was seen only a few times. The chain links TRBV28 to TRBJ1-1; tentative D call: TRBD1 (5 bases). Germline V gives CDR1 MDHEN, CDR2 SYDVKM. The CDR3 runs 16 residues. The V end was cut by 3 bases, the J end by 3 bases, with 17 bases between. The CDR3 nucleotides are TGTGCCAGCAGTTTTGCCCCGAAACAGGTGGACACTGAAGCTTTCTTT. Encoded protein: CASSFAPKQVDTEAFF.

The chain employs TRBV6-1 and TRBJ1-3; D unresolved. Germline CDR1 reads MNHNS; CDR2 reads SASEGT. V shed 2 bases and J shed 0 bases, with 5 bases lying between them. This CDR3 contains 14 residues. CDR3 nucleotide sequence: TGTGCCAGCAGTGAACGTAGCTCTGGAAACACCATATATTTT. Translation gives CASSERSSGNTIYF.